This T cell receptor beta chain was identified during a study of cytomegalovirus exposure and HLA in healthy donors (dated by TCRdb to the late 2010s). About the investigation overall: According to an earlier analysis of a few hundred of the donors, about 179 million T cells yielded some 110 million unique TCR beta sequences and around 280 Gb of sequence data. Approximately 310 gigabases of sequencing data and approximately 85 million unique TCR sequences were included in an early release covering several hundred HLA-typed donors. The genetic ancestry cluster associated with self-reported Caucasian donors included 81% of the 300 to 400 genotyped donors. The study was designed to test whether signatures of past pathogen exposure could be identified by cataloging public T cell receptors. The study profiled the T cell repertoires of hundreds of subjects by immunosequencing and related them to cytomegalovirus serostatus. A separate validation cohort of roughly 110 different subjects was used in addition to the roughly 720-subject first cohort. High-throughput TCR immunosequencing, statistical association of individual TCRs with disease status, and machine learning were combined to predict cytomegalovirus infection status. In a later analysis, previously published TCR beta repertoires from about 670 donors were re-analyzed and high-resolution HLA genotyping was added so that TCR occurrence patterns could be studied. Rather than drawing on any new phenotypic data, the later analysis identified candidate immune exposures from TCR beta sequences and the way those sequences occurred across donors. To decide whether each TCR beta V gene segment behaved as functional or pseudogenic, an earlier analysis of some 600 of the donors relied on high-throughput TCR beta sequencing. Donor age, sex, ethnicity and CMV serostatus were collected together with the repertoire data. A later genetic analysis used genome-wide SNP genotypes for about 65% of the roughly 700 donors, treating that subset as a discovery cohort. All discovery cohort repertoires had been generated on a single sequencing platform. HLA typing included class I and class II loci at four-digit resolution. Typing coverage differed by locus: A, B, C, DRB1 and DQB1 were typed in roughly 629-630 donors, DQA1 in 522, DPA1 in some 600, and DPB1 in 472. Roughly 5 DR-DQ haplotypes were handled as single units for association and clustering, since linkage in the cohort was strong. Among 398 genotyped donors of the cohort, an average of roughly 240,000 unique TCR beta nucleotide sequences were sequenced per donor, roughly 20% of them non-productive.

On this clone itself: Its antigen remains unidentified. No base-level quality is on record; no much larger clone is a single base apart.

Study-wide findings and limitations: In this cohort, only TCR beta chains were sequenced, and detectable features were limited by the absence of alpha or paired-chain data. The study gave a list of 150 to 200 TCR beta chains associated with cytomegalovirus. The classifier was reported to diagnose cytomegalovirus status with high specificity and sensitivity in both the original cohort and the validation cohort. V-gene and J-gene trimming of TCR beta chains was associated with a missense DCLRE1C variant in a later genetic analysis, and the association was replicated in an independent cohort. While some public TCRs were present in many individuals, most TCR sequences turned up only very rarely across donors. According to the authors, the approach could potentially be generalized to other disease states and immunological phenotypes. CMV serostatus was the only immune exposure information available for the cohort. Correlated functional status among segregating V segments might reflect linkage disequilibrium, but an unknown experimental factor could not be ruled out. A further reported finding was that TCR beta sequences accurately predicted the HLA-A and HLA-B alleles for most subjects in the first cohort. In a later analysis, most CMV-associated TCR beta chains were found to appear HLA-restricted, with HLA associations seemingly driven largely by CMV exposure. A few of the identified cytomegalovirus-associated TCR beta chains were confirmed in vitro to be specific for cytomegalovirus antigens. Because HLA typing was missing for some donors at each locus, association tests included only the typed subset. Strong co-occurrence of HLA alleles, especially DR and DQ, made assigning TCR associations to individual alleles difficult. In a later analysis, the rate of TCR association differed among HLA loci, with DRB1 alleles having the most associated TCRs and HLA-C alleles having the fewest. An earlier analysis of approximately 530 of the donors showed that most TCR beta V segments appeared in productive rearrangements either about 87% or about 30% of the time, which broadly matched IMGT annotations. A later analysis associated about 17,000 TCR beta sequences with specific HLA alleles at a false discovery rate of 0.05. Some 16 rarely observed V segments, including chromosome 9 orphons, were excluded from the earlier analysis of several hundred of the donors because counts were too low. Because the 87-base-pair reads could not distinguish some IMGT-functional V segments, including TRBV6-2 and TRBV6-3, those segments were excluded. A later analysis reported that several top co-occurrence clusters appeared linked to parvovirus B19, influenza, CMV and Epstein-Barr virus. Presence/absence analyses assumed roughly uniform sequencing depth across donors, an assumption that may not hold. The sequencing pipeline was judged likely to have produced a cluster of highly shared sequence variants as a technical artifact. In a later analysis, HLA-associated TCR beta chains were found to be more clonally expanded and to have lower generation probabilities than equally common non-associated chains. In a later genetic analysis, fewer N-insertions in productive TCRs were reported among donors in an Asian-associated ancestry cluster than the approximately 710-donor mean.

The cohort was made up of about 610 healthy bone marrow donors. At the time of sampling, all cohort members were nominally healthy, though unrecorded immune exposures were likely present. The donor tested CMV seronegative, placing the donor among the roughly 350 seronegative members of the cohort. A peripheral blood sample was provided by each donor, and peripheral blood mononuclear cells were used for TCR beta sequencing. Genomic DNA extraction from the blood cell samples was performed with the Qiagen DNeasy Blood Extraction Kit. Library prep was done by the immunoSEQ multiplex PCR assay. For the multiplex PCR, a mixture combining 60 forward primers for TCR Vbeta segments and 13 reverse primers for TCR Jbeta segments was used. The CDR3 region of rearranged TCR beta genes was amplified from genomic DNA with a multiplex PCR assay. The Illumina HiSeq System was used to sequence the amplified TCR beta libraries as 87-base-pair reads. The published analysis was carried out like this. A later analysis tallied 80 million to 95 million unique TCR beta chains across the 600 to 700 repertoires, and about 10 million of those chains were shared by two or more donors. Raw reads were error-corrected and collapsed into unique sequences by a nearest-neighbor algorithm in which closely related sequences were merged to remove PCR and sequencing errors. Alignment of CDR3 sequences to IMGT reference sequences was used to assign V, D and J gene segments. For a sequence to be retained, a match of at least six nucleotides was required to both a V gene segment and a J gene segment. A rearrangement was called productive if the CDR3 had no stop codons and remained in frame with V and J, and every other rearrangement was called non-productive. CDR3 was defined by IMGT convention, running from the second conserved V-encoded cysteine to the conserved J-encoded phenylalanine. The earlier analysis of fewer than 700 of the donors excluded sequences that lacked an unambiguous match to a single V gene segment. In an earlier analysis of a few hundred of the donors, a V segment was called functional when productive rearrangements were above 56.7%, and segregating when the standard deviation between donors exceeded 5%. To diagnose cytomegalovirus status from the catalog of TCR beta chain sequences, a statistical classification framework was built. V and J gene assignment, in a later analysis, came from comparing TCR nucleotide sequences with IMGT/GENE-DB human TR gene sequences. In a later analysis, CDR3 sequences and most-parsimonious VDJ recombination scenarios were assigned using the TCRdist pipeline. In a later analysis, every TCR beta chain was defined by the combination of its CDR3 amino acid sequence and its V-gene family, and reads without a unique V-gene family were dropped. To address suspected cross-contamination and a sequencing artifact, a later analysis removed around 590 highly shared, low-generation-probability nucleotide sequences. In a later analysis, a clonal expansion index was calculated for each public chain from normalized within-repertoire ranks of inferred template counts. Generation probabilities in a later analysis came from a VDJ recombination model fitted to out-of-frame rearrangements, and those results were checked against IGoR. A later analysis scored TCR-TCR, TCR-HLA and TCR-CMV co-occurrence with hypergeometric tests, applying a repertoire-size bias correction to TCR pairs. In a later analysis, false discovery rates were estimated by permuting HLA or CMV assignments 20 times. In a later analysis, co-occurring TCRs were grouped with DBSCAN, and TCRdist sequence similarity was added when clustering was performed within HLA-allele-positive subsets. For co-occurrence clustering, repertoires with fewer than 30,000 or more than 120,000 public chains were excluded, along with five or six repertoires with anomalous nucleotide sharing. As stored in TCRdb, this immuneACCESS dataset retains in-frame rearrangements with V and J assigned. A fraction of the clones does not appear; measured against another copy, unresolved V genes explain less than half of the discrepancy, and the remainder lacks a known reason. The V and J calls and the clone size are those of that table, but D and trimming were determined from the DNA. This sample lists more than 95,000 clones; 70% to 80% were detected once. The ten largest clones take up approximately 1.2% of the sample.

The CDR3 sequence holds 12 residues, the cysteine and phenylalanine included. Here the CDR3 DNA is all that survives: 36 bases in frame from base 1. Per the germline V gene, SNHLY is the CDR1 and FYNNEI is the CDR2. V is pared back by 7 bases and J by 5 bases, with 9 bases lying between the germline termini. This chain is built from TRBV2 and TRBJ2-1, with a weak D call of TRBD1 (5 bases match). The sequenced material came from PBMCs. This TCR derives from a man aged 40-50 years in good health and CMV-seronegative. The encoded CDR3 is CASIEGDNEQFF. The nucleotide sequence reads TGTGCCAGCATCGAAGGGGACAATGAGCAGTTCTTC. Where the CDR3 stops, the reference TRBV2 and TRBJ2-1 genes take over; the full variable domain is EPEVTQTPSHQVTQMGQEVILRCVPISNHLYFYWYRQILGQKVEFLVSFYNNEISEKSEIFDDQFSVERPDGSNFTLKIRSTKLEDSAMYFCASIEGDNEQFFGPGTRLTVL.